This passage covers 28 T cell receptor beta chains from one sample sequenced in a study of T-cell memory formation after mild COVID-19. Via MiXCR, TCRdb re-called the 5' RACE reads, giving one row per CDR3 protein. Among more than 400,000 distinct CDR3 sequences, over 15% were seen once, and the ten largest hold approximately 13%. Sequenced material: PBMCs or a T cell subset sorted from them (not recorded which). These receptors were collected from an adult woman who had mild COVID-19 (a few samples of this study predate the infection). Cell type and time point are not known.

This clonotype appeared many times. CDR3 bases: TGTGCCAGCAGTGCACAGGGGGCTGGCAATCAGCCCCAGCATTTT. This translates into CASSAQGAGNQPQHF. This rearrangement joins TRBV6-1 to TRBJ1-5; 9 bases are shared with TRBD1. V was pared by 4 bases and J by 2 bases, with 3 bases of the junction left unmatched. The germline V gene has CDR1 MNHNS and CDR2 SASEGT. This CDR3 has 15 amino acids.

This clonotype was observed a single time. V is TRBV6-5 and J is TRBJ1-1; no firm D call. The CDR3 extends over 14 amino acids. Trimming left V 6 bases short and J 4 bases short, with 15 bases between. Germline V CDR1 and CDR2: MNHEY, SVGAGI. The CDR3 region is CASRSMAGGTEAFF. CDR3 nucleotides: TGTGCCAGCAGGTCTATGGCAGGAGGCACTGAAGCTTTCTTT.

This chain connects TRBV5-4 to TRBJ2-5; 9 bases line up with TRBD2. V gave up 5 bases and J gave up 3 bases; unmatched junction bases: 8. This CDR3 comprises 15 residues. Germline CDR1 SGHNT, CDR2 YYREEE (reference sequence). In DNA, the CDR3 is TGTGCCAGCAGAAAAGAACTAGCGGGTGAAGAGACCCAGTACTTC. It encodes CASRKELAGEETQYF.

The V and J genes are TRBV5-6 and TRBJ2-7; 7 bases are shared with TRBD1. The CDR3 loop spans 14 amino acids. Germline CDR1 reads SGHDT; CDR2 reads YYEEEE. Germline trimming cut 4 bases from V and 3 bases from J; bases unmatched to any gene: 7. CDR3 loop: CASSVRDRIYEQYF. As DNA, the CDR3 is TGTGCCAGCAGCGTTAGGGACAGAATCTACGAGCAGTACTTC.

A few counts support this clonotype. The V call is TRBV24-1, the J call TRBJ2-7; 8 bases match TRBD1. J lost 7 bases, V lost 12 bases, and 10 bases had no gene match. Germline-derived CDR1 and CDR2 are KGHDR and SFDVKD. The CDR3 sequence is 12 residues long. The CDR3 sequence is CASSQGAREQYF. The CDR3 nucleotides read TGTGCCTCTTCGCAGGGGGCTCGGGAGCAGTACTTC.

This chain uses TRBV4-3 with TRBJ2-2; unclear D gene. The CDR3 spans 15 residues. Trimming removed 1 base at V and 3 bases at J, with 9 bases between. CDR1 LGHNA and CDR2 YSLEER come from the germline V gene. CDR3 loop: CASSQVGVDTGELFF. For the CDR3, the DNA is TGCGCCAGCAGCCAAGTCGGCGTCGACACCGGGGAGCTGTTTTTT.

The CDR3 DNA follows: TGTGCCAGCAGCTTAGATGACATTTACAATGAGCAGTTCTTC. This translates into CASSLDDIYNEQFF. The chain joins TRBV11-2 to TRBJ2-1; D is ambiguous. V lost 0 bases and J lost 4, with 7 bases in between. The CDR3 sequence is 14 residues long. Germline V gene lookup returns CDR1 SGHAT and CDR2 FQNNGV.

The V and J genes are TRBV20-1 and TRBJ2-7, with D unresolved. The CDR3 is 13 residues long. Trimming pared 3 bases from V and 0 bases from J, leaving 9 bases between. CDR1 is DFQATT, CDR2 SNEGSKA, per germline (reference sequence). DNA of the CDR3: TGCAGTGCTAGGGGGATGCCCTCCTACGAGCAGTACTTC. Its translation is CSARGMPSYEQYF.

This clonotype was seen a few times. The chain combines TRBV6-2 or TRBV6-3 with TRBJ2-3, with 8 bases fitting TRBD1. The trim removed 7 bases at V and 3 bases at J, leaving 9 bases unmatched. Germline V CDR1 and CDR2: MNHEY, SVGEGT. The CDR3 consists of 15 residues. The CDR3 coding sequence is TGTGCCAGCAAGACAGGGGTAAATAGGACAGATACGCAGTATTTT. This encodes CASKTGVNRTDTQYF.

CDR3 bases: TGCGCCAGCAGCCAAGCTGGTACCAGCCGCTACATTCAGTACTTC. Protein product: CASSQAGTSRYIQYF. The chain combines TRBV4-1 with TRBJ2-4; D is undetermined. Trimming shortened V by 1 base and J by 8 bases, and 15 bases separated the two germline ends. Germline V gene lookup returns CDR1 MGHRA and CDR2 YSYEKL. This CDR3 comprises 15 residues.

In this sample, this clonotype turned up many times. V gene TRBV6-6 combines with J gene TRBJ1-6, with D uncertain. Germline V gene sequence: CDR1 MNHNY, CDR2 SVGAGI (reference sequence). V shed 6 bases and J shed 7 bases, with 7 bases lying between them. The CDR3 length is 12 residues. The CDR3 protein is CASRGGNSPLHF. The CDR3 DNA is TGTGCCAGCAGGGGCGGCAATTCACCCCTCCACTTT.

Comment on this clonotype: At one of its ends the junction is not consistent with the germline gene, which may arise from a read error. The rearrangement links TRBV6-5 to TRBJ1-1; a possible D gene is TRBD1 (5 bases). The CDR3 is 15 residues long. Per germline, CDR1 MNHEY and CDR2 SVGAGI. The CDR3 region is CASTRAGRPNTEALF. The CDR3 DNA sequence: TGTGCCAGCACCCGCGCGGGACGGCCGAACACTGAAGCTTTATTT.

This clonotype came up many times. The CDR3: CASSLQSLGSPLHF. In DNA form, the CDR3 reads TGTGCCAGCAGTTTACAGTCCCTGGGTTCACCCCTCCACTTT. The V call is TRBV12-3 or TRBV12-4, the J call TRBJ1-6; D not resolved. The ends were cut back, 2 bases at V and 9 bases at J, with 11 bases in the middle. This CDR3 is built from 14 residues.

This clonotype has just a few counts. The rearrangement uses TRBV5-1 and TRBJ2-2; D tentatively fits TRBD1 or TRBD2 (5 bases each). Per the germline V gene, CDR1 is SGHRS and CDR2 is YFSETQ. This CDR3 region has 16 residues. The V end was cut by 0 bases, the J end by 4 bases, with 13 bases between. The CDR3 bases are TGCGCCAGCAGCTTGGAGGGGCCTGCGGGCACCGGGGAGCTGTTTTTT. This encodes CASSLEGPAGTGELFF.

Only a few counts were recorded for this clonotype. The chain joins TRBV20-1 to TRBJ2-7; D is unresolved. This CDR3 contains 15 residues. Germline assignment: CDR1 DFQATT and CDR2 SNEGSKA (reference sequence). V was pared by 1 base and J by 4 bases, with 17 bases between. In nucleotides, the CDR3 is TGCAGTGCTAGAGGCCCAGTGGTGGGGTCTTACGAGCAGTACTTC. Protein: CSARGPVVGSYEQYF.

Only a few counts were recorded for this clonotype. CDR3 in DNA: TGTGCCAGCAGTTACGGGGCCCAGGCGACCCAGTACTTC. Protein: CASSYGAQATQYF. This rearrangement joins TRBV6-2 or TRBV6-3 to TRBJ2-5, with D possibly matching TRBD1 (5 bases). Germline CDR1 MNHEY, CDR2 SVGEGT. The V end lost 2 bases, the J end lost 7 bases, and 11 bases lay between the germline ends. The CDR3 consists of 13 residues.

This clonotype appeared a few times. This chain connects TRBV2 to TRBJ2-7; D is ambiguous. Germline V gives CDR1 SNHLY, CDR2 FYNNEI. The length of the CDR3 is 13 residues. V lost 4 bases and J lost 0, with 7 bases in between. CDR3 residues: CASSVSPSYEQYF. In DNA form, the CDR3 reads TGTGCCAGCAGTGTGAGCCCCTCCTACGAGCAGTACTTC. The whole variable domain, remainder taken from reference TRBV2 and TRBJ2-7, is EPEVTQTPSHQVTQMGQEVILRCVPISNHLYFYWYRQILGQKVEFLVSFYNNEISEKSEIFDDQFSVERPDGSNFTLKIRSTKLEDSAMYFCASSVSPSYEQYFGPGTRLTVT.

The genes are TRBV27 and TRBJ2-7, with TRBD1 matching 9 bases. Trimming took 5 bases from V and 3 from J; bases not matched to a gene: 11. The CDR3 is 16 amino acids. Looked up from germline, CDR1 is MNHEY and CDR2 is SMNVEV (reference sequence). The CDR3 bases are TGTGCCAGCAGTCCCCTCCTTGGGGACAGGGACTACGAGCAGTACTTC. Amino acids: CASSPLLGDRDYEQYF.

This clonotype has ten or more counts. This sequence joins TRBV7-3 and TRBJ2-2, with D unclear. The CDR3 spans 12 residues. Trimming left V 3 bases short and J 6 bases short, with 5 bases between. Per germline, CDR1 SGHTA and CDR2 FQGTGA. The CDR3 nucleotides read TGTGCCAGCAGCTTCGTCGCCGGGGAGCTGTTTTTT. It yields the protein CASSFVAGELFF. Full variable domain (remainder filled in from reference TRBV7-3 and TRBJ2-2): GAGVSQTPSNKVTEKGKYVELRCDPISGHTALYWYRQSLGQGPEFLIYFQGTGAADDSGLPNDRFFAVRPEGSVSTLKIQRTERGDSAVYLCASSFVAGELFFGEGSRLTVL.

V gene TRBV5-5 combines with J gene TRBJ2-1; 9 nucleotides line up with TRBD2. CDR1 and CDR2 (germline): SGHKS, YYEKEE (reference sequence). The CDR3 sequence is 15 residues long. The V segment lost 0 bases and the J segment 10 bases; nucleotides outside the gene matches: 8. The CDR3 bases are TGTGCCAGCAGCTTGGGCCGAGGGACTAGCAGGGAGCAGTTCTTC. Its translation: CASSLGRGTSREQFF.

DNA for the CDR3: TGTGCCAGCAGCACCGGGACTAGCGGGGGGATCGACGAGCAGTACTTC. This sequence encodes CASSTGTSGGIDEQYF. The V and J genes are TRBV5-4 and TRBJ2-7; 15 positions match TRBD2. Trimming cost V 4 bases and J 5 bases; bases outside gene matches: 7. Germline values: CDR1 SGHNT, CDR2 YYREEE (reference sequence). This CDR3 spans 16 amino acids.

The V and J genes are TRBV30 and TRBJ2-1; D is ambiguous. CDR3 length equals 12 residues. Germline V gene data show CDR1 as GTSNPN and CDR2 as SVGIG (reference sequence). Trimming removed 2 bases at V and 7 bases at J, with 9 bases between. CDR3: CAWSPYGNEQFF. In nucleotides, the CDR3 is TGTGCCTGGAGTCCCTACGGAAATGAGCAGTTCTTC.

The chain couples TRBV3-1 to TRBJ1-2; the match to TRBD1 covers 7 bases. Germline loops: CDR1 LGHDT, CDR2 YNNKEL (reference sequence). The junction had 7 bases not matched to a gene; V was cut back by 0 bases and J by 6 bases. The CDR3 is 15 residues long. In nucleotides, the CDR3 is TGTGCCAGCAGCCAAGACTCGACAGGGAGGCATGGCTACACCTTC. Translating it yields CASSQDSTGRHGYTF.

The V call is TRBV20-1, the J call TRBJ2-1, with D perhaps matching TRBD1 or TRBD2 (6 bases each). The CDR3 contains 14 residues. Trimming removed 4 bases at V and 5 bases at J, with 15 bases between. Germline V gene data show CDR1 as DFQATT and CDR2 as SNEGSKA (reference sequence). CDR3 coding DNA: TGCAGTGCTACCAGAGGGGGGACAAACAATGAGCAGTTCTTC. This gives the protein CSATRGGTNNEQFF.

The chain is built from TRBV4-1 and TRBJ2-7; perhaps TRBD2 as D (5 bases). This CDR3 is built from 16 residues. Germline CDR1 and CDR2: MGHRA and YSYEKL. Between the trimmed V and J ends, which lost 0 bases and 0 bases, there was a span of 12 bases. The CDR3 sequence: CASSQDPRGSSYEQYF. CDR3 DNA sequence: TGCGCCAGCAGCCAAGATCCCCGGGGTAGCTCCTACGAGCAGTACTTC.

This clonotype was counted between two and nine times. This chain connects TRBV20-1 to TRBJ1-1, with 7 bases matching TRBD1. The V gene end was trimmed by 5 bases and the J gene end by 10 bases; junction bases not matched to a gene: 7. Germline V CDR1 and CDR2: DFQATT, SNEGSKA (reference sequence). The CDR3 spans 11 residues. CDR3 nucleotide sequence: TGCAGTGCTGGGGACAGACTGGGAGCTTTCTTT. Amino acid sequence: CSAGDRLGAFF.

This clonotype was seen a handful of times. The rearrangement joins TRBV4-1 to TRBJ1-1; TRBD1 is a possible D gene (5 bases). Germline CDR1 MGHRA, CDR2 YSYEKL. Trimming stripped 0 bases from V and 1 base from J, with 12 bases between. The CDR3 length is 16 residues. CDR3 protein: CASSQDGWGGNTEAFF. The DNA of the CDR3 is TGCGCCAGCAGCCAAGATGGCTGGGGGGGGAACACTGAAGCTTTCTTT.

This clonotype was seen only a few times. The chain couples TRBV20-1 to TRBJ2-3, with D maybe TRBD1 (6 bases). With 5 bases removed from V and 2 bases from J, the gap between germline ends came to 17 bases. CDR3 length: 15 residues. Germline assignment: CDR1 DFQATT and CDR2 SNEGSKA (reference sequence). The CDR3 reads CSAGDWTANTDTQYF. The CDR3 DNA sequence: TGCAGTGCTGGGGATTGGACAGCCAACACAGATACGCAGTATTTT.